The present T cell receptor (beta chain) was sequenced within a study of cytotoxic CD8 clonotypes in ibrutinib-treated CLL. Study overall: When averaged across all of the samples, the counts came to 255,043 productive templates and 86,000 or so productive rearrangements.

The CDR3 contains 11 residues. V lost 7 bases and J lost 0, with 3 bases in between. Germline CDR1 MNHEY, CDR2 SVGAGI. Some clones are missing from TCRdb's copy, which holds only in-frame ones; the method was immunoSEQ multiplex PCR. The table shows 200,000 to 250,000 clones, with more than 75% occurring only once. Notes on the study in general: The study found baseline clonality above age-matched healthy donors, tracking circulating CD8+ T-cell counts. Public clonotypes were seen rarely and were contracted or stable on treatment.

As for this clone: The antigen is unknown. Other DNA sequences in the same sample also yield this CDR3.

V usage is TRBV6-5 and J usage is TRBJ1-1, with D unresolved. The clonotype was recovered from a human donor with chronic lymphocytic leukemia. Material: PBMCs, obtained after 12 months of ibrutinib treatment. DNA of the CDR3: TGTGCCAGCAAGGTGAACACTGAAGCTTTCTTT. Encoded protein: CASKVNTEAFF.